This T cell receptor (beta chain) came from a study of blood T cell repertoires in COVID-19. Study as a whole: In each case, the material was cDNA or gDNA derived from T cells, B-cell-depleted T cells, or PBMCs.

Only in-frame clones appear in the TCRdb table, and some are missing; sequencing was by immunoSEQ multiplex PCR. The sample has about 330,000 clones, more than 75% seen once; the top ten hold roughly a tenth. Specimen: PBMCs or T cells enriched from blood (not recorded which). The sequence was obtained from a young woman who had recovered from COVID-19.

The CDR3 coding sequence is TGTGCCAGCAGCCAAGTTCCTCAGGGCACCGGGGAGCTGTTTTTT. Its protein is CASSQVPQGTGELFF. This chain links TRBV3-1 (or the pseudogene TRBV3-2) with TRBJ2-2, with D maybe TRBD1 (5 bases). The ends were cut back, 1 base at V and 4 bases at J, with 10 bases in the middle. Germline CDR1 is LGHDT and CDR2 is YNNKEL (reference sequence). The CDR3 loop spans 15 amino acids.